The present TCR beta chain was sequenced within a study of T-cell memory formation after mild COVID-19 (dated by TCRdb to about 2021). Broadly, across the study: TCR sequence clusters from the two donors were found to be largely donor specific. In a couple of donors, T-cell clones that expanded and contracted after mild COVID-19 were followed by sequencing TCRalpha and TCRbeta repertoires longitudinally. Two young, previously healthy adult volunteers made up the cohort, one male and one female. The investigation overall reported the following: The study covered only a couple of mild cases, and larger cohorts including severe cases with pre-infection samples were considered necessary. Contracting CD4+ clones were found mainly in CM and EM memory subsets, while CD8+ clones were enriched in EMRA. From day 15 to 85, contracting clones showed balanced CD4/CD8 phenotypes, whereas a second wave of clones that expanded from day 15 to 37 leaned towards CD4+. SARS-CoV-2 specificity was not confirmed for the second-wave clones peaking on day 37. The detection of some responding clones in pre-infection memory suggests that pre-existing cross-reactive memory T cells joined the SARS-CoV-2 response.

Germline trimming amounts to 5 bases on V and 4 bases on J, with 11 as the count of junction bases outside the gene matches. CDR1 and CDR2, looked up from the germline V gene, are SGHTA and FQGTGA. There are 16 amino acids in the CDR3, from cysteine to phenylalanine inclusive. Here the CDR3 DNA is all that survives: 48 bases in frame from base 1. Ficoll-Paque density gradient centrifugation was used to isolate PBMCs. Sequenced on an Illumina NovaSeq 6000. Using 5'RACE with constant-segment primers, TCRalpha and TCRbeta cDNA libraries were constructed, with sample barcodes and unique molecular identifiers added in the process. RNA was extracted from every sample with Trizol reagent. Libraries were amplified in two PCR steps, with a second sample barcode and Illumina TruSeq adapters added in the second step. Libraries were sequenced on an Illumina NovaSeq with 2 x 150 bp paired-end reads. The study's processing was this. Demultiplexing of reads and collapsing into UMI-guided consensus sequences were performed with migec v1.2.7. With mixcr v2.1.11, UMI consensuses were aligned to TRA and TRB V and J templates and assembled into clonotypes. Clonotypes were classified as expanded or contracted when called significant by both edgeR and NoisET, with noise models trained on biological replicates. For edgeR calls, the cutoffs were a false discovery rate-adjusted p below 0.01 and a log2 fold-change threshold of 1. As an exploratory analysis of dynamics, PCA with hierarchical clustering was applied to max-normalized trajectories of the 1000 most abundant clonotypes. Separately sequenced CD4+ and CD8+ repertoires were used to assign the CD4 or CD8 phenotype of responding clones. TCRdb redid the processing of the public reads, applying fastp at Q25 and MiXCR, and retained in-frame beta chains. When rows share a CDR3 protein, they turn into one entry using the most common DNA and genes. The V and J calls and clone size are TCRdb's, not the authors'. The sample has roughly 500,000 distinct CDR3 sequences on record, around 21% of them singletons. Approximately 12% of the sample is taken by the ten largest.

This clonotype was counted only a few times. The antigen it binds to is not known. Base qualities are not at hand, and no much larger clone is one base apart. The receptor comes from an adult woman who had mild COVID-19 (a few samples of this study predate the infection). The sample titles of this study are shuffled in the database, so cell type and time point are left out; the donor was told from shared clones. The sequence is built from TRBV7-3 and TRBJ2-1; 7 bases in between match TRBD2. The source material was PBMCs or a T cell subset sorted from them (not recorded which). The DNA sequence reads TGTGCCAGCAGCCCGGGCGGGGGTATCAGTTACAATGAGCAGTTCTTC. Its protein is CASSPGGGISYNEQFF.